This record concerns one T cell receptor beta chain sequence. The CDR3 runs to 13 residues. Germline CDR1 reads ENHRY; CDR2 reads SYGVKD. Unmatched junction bases numbered 6, after V lost 9 bases and J lost 8 bases. Assay used: immunoSEQ multiplex PCR; TCRdb lists only in-frame clones, some missing. In the table there are 150,000 to 200,000 clones, around 90% of which are singletons. These data originate in a study of control samples from healthy donors and cancer patients. The gene calls are TRBV10-3 and TRBJ2-1, with 11 bases matching TRBD2. The receptor was isolated from a man aged 30-40 years in good health. The specimen sequenced was blood. The CDR3 nucleotides read TGTGCCATTGGACTAGCGGGCTCCGATGAGCAGTTCTTC. Its protein product is CAIGLAGSDEQFF.